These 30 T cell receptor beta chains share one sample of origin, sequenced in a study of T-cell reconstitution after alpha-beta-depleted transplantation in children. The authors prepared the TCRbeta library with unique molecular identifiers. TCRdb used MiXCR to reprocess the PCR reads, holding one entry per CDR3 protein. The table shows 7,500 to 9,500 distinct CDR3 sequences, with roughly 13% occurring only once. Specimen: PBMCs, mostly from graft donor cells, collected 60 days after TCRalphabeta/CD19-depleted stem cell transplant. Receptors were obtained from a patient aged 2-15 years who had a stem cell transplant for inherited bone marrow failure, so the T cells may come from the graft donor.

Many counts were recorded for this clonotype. CDR3 DNA: TGTGCCAGCAGCTTAGTGTCTGTCCAAAGCTCCTACAATGAGCAGTTCTTC. The encoded protein is CASSLVSVQSSYNEQFF. The chain links TRBV7-2 to TRBJ2-1; D remains unclear. Germline CDR1 SGHTA, CDR2 FQGNSA. The CDR3 has 17 residues. The V and J ends lost 1 base and 0 bases respectively, with 13 bases between them. The variable domain in full, completed from reference TRBV7-2 and TRBJ2-1, reads GAGVSQSPSNKVTEKGKDVELRCDPISGHTALYWYRQSLGQGLEFLIYFQGNSAPDKSGLPSDRFSAERTGGSVSTLTIQRTQQEDSAVYLCASSLVSVQSSYNEQFFGPGTRLTVL.

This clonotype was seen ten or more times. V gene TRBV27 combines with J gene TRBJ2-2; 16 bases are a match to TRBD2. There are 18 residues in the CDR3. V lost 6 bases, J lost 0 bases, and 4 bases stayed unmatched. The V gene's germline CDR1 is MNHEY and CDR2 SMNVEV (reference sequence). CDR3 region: CASRGTSGRAPNTGELFF. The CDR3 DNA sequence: TGTGCCAGCAGGGGGACTAGCGGGAGGGCCCCGAACACCGGGGAGCTGTTTTTT.

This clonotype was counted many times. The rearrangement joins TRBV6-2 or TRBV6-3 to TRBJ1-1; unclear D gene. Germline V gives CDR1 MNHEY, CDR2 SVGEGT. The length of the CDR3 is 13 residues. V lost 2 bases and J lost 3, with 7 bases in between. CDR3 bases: TGTGCCAGCAGTTACCAGCCTTACACTGAAGCTTTCTTT. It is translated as CASSYQPYTEAFF.

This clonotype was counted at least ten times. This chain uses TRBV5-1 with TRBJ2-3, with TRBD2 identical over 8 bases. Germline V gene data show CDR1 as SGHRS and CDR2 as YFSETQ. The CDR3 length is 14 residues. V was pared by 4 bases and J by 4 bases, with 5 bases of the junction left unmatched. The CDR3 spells CASSTSGSADTQYF. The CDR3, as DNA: TGCGCCAGCAGCACCAGCGGGAGCGCAGATACGCAGTATTTT.

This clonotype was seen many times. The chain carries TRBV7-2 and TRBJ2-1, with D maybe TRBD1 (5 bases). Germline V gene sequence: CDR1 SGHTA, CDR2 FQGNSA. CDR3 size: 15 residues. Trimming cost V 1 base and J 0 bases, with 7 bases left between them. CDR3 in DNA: TGTGCCAGCAGCTTAGGGACAAGCTCCTACAATGAGCAGTTCTTC. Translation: CASSLGTSSYNEQFF.

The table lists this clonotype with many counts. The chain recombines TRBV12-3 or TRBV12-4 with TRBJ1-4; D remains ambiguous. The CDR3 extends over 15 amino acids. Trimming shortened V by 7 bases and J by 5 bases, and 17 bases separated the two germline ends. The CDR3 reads CASKRWRWANEKLFF. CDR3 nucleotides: TGTGCCAGCAAGCGTTGGAGGTGGGCGAATGAAAAACTGTTTTTT.

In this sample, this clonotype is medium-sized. The CDR3 DNA follows: TGTGCCAGCAGCGGCCGGGACAGGGGGTACTTC. This translates into CASSGRDRGYF. The chain is built from TRBV28 and TRBJ2-5; 10 bases align to TRBD1. V lost 6 bases, J lost 13 bases, and 5 bases stayed unmatched. The CDR3 is 11 amino acids. Germline V gene data show CDR1 as MDHEN and CDR2 as SYDVKM.

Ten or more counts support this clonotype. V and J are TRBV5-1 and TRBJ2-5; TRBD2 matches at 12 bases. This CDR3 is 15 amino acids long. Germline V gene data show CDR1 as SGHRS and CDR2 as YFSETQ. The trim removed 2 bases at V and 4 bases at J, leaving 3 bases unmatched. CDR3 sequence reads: CASSLLAGGGETQYF. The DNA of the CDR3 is TGCGCCAGCAGCTTACTAGCGGGAGGAGGAGAGACCCAGTACTTC.

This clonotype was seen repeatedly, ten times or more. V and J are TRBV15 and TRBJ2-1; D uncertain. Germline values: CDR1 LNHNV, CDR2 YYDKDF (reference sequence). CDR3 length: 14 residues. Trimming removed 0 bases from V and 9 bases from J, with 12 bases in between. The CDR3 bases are TGTGCCACCAGCAGAGAGATCCCAATGGGTGAGCAGTTCTTC. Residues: CATSREIPMGEQFF.

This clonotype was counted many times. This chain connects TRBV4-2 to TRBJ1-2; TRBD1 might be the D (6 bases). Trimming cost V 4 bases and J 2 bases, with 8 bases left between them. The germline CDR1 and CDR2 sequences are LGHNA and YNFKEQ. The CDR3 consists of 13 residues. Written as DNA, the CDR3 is TGTGCCAGCAGCCCGGACAGAAACTATGGCTACACCTTC. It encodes CASSPDRNYGYTF.

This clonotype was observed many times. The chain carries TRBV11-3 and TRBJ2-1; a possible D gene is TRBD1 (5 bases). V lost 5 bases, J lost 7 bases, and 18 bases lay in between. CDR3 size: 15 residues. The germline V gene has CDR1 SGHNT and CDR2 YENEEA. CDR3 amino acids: CASSQGPTRVNEQFF. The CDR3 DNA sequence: TGTGCCAGCAGCCAGGGTCCAACCCGTGTGAATGAGCAGTTCTTC.

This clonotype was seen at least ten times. In DNA, the CDR3 is TGCAGTGCTAGAGTTCTAAGCCGGACTAGCGGCTCCTACAATGAGCAGTTCTTC. Translation gives CSARVLSRTSGSYNEQFF. The V call is TRBV20-1, the J call TRBJ2-1, with 10 nucleotides matching TRBD2. The CDR3 runs 18 residues. The V gene end was trimmed by 1 base and the J gene end by 0 bases; junction bases not matched to a gene: 9. From germline, CDR1 is DFQATT and CDR2 SNEGSKA (reference sequence).

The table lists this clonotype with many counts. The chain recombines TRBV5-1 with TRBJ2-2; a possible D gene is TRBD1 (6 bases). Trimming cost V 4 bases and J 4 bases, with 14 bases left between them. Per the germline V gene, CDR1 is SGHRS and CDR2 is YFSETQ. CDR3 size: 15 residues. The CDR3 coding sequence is TGCGCCAGCAGCCAAACACAGGGTACCACCGGGGAGCTGTTTTTT. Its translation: CASSQTQGTTGELFF.

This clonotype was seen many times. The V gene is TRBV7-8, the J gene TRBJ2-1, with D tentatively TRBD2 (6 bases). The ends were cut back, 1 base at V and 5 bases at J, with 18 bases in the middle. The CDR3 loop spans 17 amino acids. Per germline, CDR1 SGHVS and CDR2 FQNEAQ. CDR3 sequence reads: CASSLVPNWGGNNEQFF. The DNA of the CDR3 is TGTGCCAGCAGCTTAGTTCCCAATTGGGGCGGGAACAATGAGCAGTTCTTC.

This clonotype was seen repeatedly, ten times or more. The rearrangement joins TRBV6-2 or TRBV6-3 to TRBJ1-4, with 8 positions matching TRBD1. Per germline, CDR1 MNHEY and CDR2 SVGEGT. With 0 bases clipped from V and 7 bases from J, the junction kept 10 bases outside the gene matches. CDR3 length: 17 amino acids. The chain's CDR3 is CASSYSSDGTGGEKLFF. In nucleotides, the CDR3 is TGTGCCAGCAGTTACTCGAGCGACGGGACAGGCGGTGAAAAACTGTTTTTT.

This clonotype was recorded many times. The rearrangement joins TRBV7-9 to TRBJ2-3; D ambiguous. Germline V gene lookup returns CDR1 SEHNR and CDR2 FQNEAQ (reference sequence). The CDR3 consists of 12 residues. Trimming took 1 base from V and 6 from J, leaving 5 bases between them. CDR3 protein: CASSLVGDTQYF. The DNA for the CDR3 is TGTGCCAGCAGCTTAGTGGGCGATACGCAGTATTTT. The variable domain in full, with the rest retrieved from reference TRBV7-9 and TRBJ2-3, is DTGVSQNPRHKITKRGQNVTFRCDPISEHNRLYWYRQTLGQGPEFLTYFQNEAQLEKSRLLSDRFSAERPKGSFSTLEIQRTEQGDSAMYLCASSLVGDTQYFGPGTRLTVL.

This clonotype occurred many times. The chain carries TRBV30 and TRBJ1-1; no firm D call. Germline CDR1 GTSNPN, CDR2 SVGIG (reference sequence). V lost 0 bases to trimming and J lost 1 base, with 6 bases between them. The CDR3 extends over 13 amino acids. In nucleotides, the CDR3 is TGTGCCTGGAGTGTACGGTGGAACACTGAAGCTTTCTTT. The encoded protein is CAWSVRWNTEAFF.

CDR3: CASSHPDRGMNTGELFF. CDR3 sequence (DNA): TGCGCCAGCAGTCACCCCGACAGGGGGATGAACACCGGGGAGCTGTTTTTT. The chain carries TRBV23-1 and TRBJ2-2; 9 bases align to TRBD1. TRBV23-1 is assigned to the ORF class and has an uncertain function. This CDR3 comprises 17 residues. V gave up 3 bases and J gave up 1 base; unmatched junction bases: 6.

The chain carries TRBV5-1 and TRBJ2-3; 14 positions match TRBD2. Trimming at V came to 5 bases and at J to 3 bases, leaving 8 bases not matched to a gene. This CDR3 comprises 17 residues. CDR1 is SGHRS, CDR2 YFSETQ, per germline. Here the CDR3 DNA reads TGCGCCAGCAGAGTTCCCGGGACTAGCGGGGGTACAGATACGCAGTATTTT. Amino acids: CASRVPGTSGGTDTQYF. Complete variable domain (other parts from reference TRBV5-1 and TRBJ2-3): KAGVTQTPRYLIKTRGQQVTLSCSPISGHRSVSWYQQTPGQGLQFLFEYFSETQRNKGNFPGRFSGRQFSNSRSEMNVSTLELGDSALYLCASRVPGTSGGTDTQYFGPGTRLTVL.

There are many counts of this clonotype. The CDR3 nucleotides read TGCGCCAGCAGCGGGTTCACAGATACGCAGTATTTT. Amino acids: CASSGFTDTQYF. The gene calls are TRBV5-1 and TRBJ2-3; no firm D call. The V end was cut by 4 bases, the J end by 2 bases, with 5 bases between. Germline assignment: CDR1 SGHRS and CDR2 YFSETQ. This CDR3 comprises 12 residues.

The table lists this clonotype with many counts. CDR3 in DNA: TGTGCCAGCAGTGTAGGGGGGAGCTCTGGAAACACCATATATTTT. Its translation: CASSVGGSSGNTIYF. The rearrangement joins TRBV28 to TRBJ1-3, with D possibly matching TRBD1 (6 bases). In germline, CDR1 is MDHEN, CDR2 SYDVKM. Trimming removed 5 bases from V and 0 bases from J, with 11 bases in between. The CDR3 runs to 15 residues.

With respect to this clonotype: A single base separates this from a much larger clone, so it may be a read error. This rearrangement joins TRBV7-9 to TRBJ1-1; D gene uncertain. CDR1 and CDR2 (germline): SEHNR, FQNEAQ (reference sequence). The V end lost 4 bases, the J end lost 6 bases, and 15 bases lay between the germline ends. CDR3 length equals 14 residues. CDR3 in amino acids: CASSSRRGWAEAFF. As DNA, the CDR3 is TGTGCCAGCAGCTCCAGGAGAGGGTGGGCTGAAGCTTTCTTT.

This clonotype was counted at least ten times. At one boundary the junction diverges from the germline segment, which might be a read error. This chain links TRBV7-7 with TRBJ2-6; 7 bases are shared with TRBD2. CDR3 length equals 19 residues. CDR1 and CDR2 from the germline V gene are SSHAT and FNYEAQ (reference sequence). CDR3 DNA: TGTGCTAGCAGCGCAAACAAATGGGGGGGGGTCGCAGGGGCCAACGTCCTGACTTTC. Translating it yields CASSANKWGGVAGANVLTF. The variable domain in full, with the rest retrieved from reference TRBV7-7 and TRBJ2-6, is GAGVSQSPRYKVTKRGQDVTLRCDPISSHATLYWYQQALGQGPEFLTYFNYEAQPDKSGLPSDRFSAERPEGSISTLTIQRTEQRDSAMYRCASSANKWGGVAGANVLTFGAGSRLTVL.

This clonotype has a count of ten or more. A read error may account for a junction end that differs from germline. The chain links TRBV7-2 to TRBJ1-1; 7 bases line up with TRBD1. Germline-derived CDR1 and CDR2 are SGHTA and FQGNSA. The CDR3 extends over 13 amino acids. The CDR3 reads CASRLDRAGEAFF. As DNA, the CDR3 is TGTGCCAGCAGATTAGACAGGGCGGGTGAAGCTTTCTTT.

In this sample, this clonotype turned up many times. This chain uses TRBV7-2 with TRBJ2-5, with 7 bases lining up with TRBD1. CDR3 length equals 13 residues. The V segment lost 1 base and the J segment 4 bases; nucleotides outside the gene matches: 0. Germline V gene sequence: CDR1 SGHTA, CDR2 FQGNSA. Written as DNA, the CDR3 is TGTGCCAGCAGCTTAGGACAGGGAGAGACCCAGTACTTC. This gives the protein CASSLGQGETQYF.

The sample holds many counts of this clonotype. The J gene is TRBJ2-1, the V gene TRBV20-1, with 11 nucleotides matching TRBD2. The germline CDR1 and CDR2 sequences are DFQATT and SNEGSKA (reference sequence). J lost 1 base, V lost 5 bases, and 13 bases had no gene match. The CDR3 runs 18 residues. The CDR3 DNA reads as TGCAGTGCTGACGGACCTCTAGCGGGAGGAGGATCCTACAATGAGCAGTTCTTC. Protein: CSADGPLAGGGSYNEQFF.

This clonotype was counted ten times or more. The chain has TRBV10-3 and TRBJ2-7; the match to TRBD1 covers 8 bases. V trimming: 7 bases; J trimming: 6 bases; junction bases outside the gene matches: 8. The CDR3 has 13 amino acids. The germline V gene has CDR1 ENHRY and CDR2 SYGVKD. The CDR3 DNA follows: TGTGCCATCACCCCAGGGGGCGAGGGCGAGCAGTACTTC. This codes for CAITPGGEGEQYF.

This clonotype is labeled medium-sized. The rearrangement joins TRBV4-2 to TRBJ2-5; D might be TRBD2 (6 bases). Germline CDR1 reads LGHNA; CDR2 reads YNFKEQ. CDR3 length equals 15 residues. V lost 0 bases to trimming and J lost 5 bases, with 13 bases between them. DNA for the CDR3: TGTGCCAGCAGCCAAGATCCGGGAGTGGATGAGACCCAGTACTTC. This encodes CASSQDPGVDETQYF.

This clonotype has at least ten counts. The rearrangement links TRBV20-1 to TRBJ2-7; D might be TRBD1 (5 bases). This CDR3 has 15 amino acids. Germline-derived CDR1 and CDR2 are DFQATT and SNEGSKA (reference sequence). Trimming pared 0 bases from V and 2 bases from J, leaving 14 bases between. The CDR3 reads CSARDLETGTYEQYF. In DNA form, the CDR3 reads TGCAGTGCTAGAGATCTGGAAACAGGAACCTACGAGCAGTACTTC.

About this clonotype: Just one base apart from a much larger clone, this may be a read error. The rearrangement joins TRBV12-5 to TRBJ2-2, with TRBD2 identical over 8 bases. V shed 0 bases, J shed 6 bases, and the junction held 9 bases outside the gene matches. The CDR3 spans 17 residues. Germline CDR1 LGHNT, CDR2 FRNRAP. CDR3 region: CASGLVPLAGIAGELFF. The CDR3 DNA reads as TGTGCTAGTGGTTTGGTACCTTTAGCGGGGATCGCCGGGGAGCTGTTTTTT. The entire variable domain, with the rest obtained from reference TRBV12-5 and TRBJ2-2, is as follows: DARVTQTPRHKVTEMGQEVTMRCQPILGHNTVFWYRQTMMQGLELLAYFRNRAPLDDSGMPKDRFSAEMPDATLATLKIQPSEPRDSAVYFCASGLVPLAGIAGELFFGEGSRLTVL.